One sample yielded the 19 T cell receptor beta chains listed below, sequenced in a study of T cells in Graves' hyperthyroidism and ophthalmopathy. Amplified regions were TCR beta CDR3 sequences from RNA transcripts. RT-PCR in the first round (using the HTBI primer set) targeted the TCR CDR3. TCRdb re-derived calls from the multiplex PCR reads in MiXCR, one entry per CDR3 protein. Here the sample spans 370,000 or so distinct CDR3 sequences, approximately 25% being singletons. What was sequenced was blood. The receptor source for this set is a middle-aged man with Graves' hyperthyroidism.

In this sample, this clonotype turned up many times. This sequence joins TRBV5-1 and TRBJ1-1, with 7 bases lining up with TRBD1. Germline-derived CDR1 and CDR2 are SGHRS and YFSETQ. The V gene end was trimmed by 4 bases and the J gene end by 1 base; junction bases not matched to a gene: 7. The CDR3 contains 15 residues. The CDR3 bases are TGCGCCAGCAGCGCACGACAGGGCCGGAACACTGAAGCTTTCTTT. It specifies CASSARQGRNTEAFF.

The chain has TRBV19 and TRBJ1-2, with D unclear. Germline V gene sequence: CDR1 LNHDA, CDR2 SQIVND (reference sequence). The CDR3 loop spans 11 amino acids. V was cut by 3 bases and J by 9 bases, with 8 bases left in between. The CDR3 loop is CASSIENRYTF. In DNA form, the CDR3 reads TGTGCCAGTAGTATCGAAAACCGCTACACCTTC.

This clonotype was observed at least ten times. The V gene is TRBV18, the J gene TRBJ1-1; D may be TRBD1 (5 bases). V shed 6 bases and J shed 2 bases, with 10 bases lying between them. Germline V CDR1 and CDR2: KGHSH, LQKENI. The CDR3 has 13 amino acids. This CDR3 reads CASSQGTNTEAFF. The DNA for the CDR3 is TGTGCCAGCTCCCAGGGTACCAACACTGAAGCTTTCTTT.

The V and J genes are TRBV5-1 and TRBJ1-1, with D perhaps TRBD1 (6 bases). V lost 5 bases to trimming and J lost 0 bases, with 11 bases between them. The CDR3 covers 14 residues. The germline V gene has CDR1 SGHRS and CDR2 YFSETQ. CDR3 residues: CASRPGVLNTEAFF. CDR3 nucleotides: TGCGCCAGCAGGCCAGGGGTTTTGAACACTGAAGCTTTCTTT.

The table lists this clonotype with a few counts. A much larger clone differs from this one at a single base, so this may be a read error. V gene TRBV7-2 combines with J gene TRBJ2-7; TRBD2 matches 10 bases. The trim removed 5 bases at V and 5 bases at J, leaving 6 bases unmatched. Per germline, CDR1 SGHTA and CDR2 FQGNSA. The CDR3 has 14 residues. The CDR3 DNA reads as TGTGCCAGCAGCCGTAGCGGGAGGATCAACGAGCAGTACTTC. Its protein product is CASSRSGRINEQYF.

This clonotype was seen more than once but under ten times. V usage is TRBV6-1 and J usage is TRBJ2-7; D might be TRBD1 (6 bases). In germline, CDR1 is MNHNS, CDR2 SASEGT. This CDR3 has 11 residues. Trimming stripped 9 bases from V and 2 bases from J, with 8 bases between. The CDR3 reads CASGDTYEQYF. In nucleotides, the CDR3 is TGTGCCAGTGGGGACACCTACGAGCAGTACTTC.

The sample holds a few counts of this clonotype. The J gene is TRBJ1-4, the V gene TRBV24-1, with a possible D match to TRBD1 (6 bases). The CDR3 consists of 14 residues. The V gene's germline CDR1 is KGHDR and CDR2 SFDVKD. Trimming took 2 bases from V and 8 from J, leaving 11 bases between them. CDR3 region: CATSDSKTGEKLFF. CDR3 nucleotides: TGTGCCACCAGTGATTCGAAGACAGGAGAAAAACTGTTTTTT.

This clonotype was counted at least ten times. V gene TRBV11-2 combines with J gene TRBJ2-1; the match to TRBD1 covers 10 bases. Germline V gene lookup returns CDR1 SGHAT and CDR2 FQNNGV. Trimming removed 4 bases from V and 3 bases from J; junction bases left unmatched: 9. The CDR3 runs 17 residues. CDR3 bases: TGTGCCAGCAGCTCGTACCGGGACAGGGGTGTCTACAATGAGCAGTTCTTC. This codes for CASSSYRDRGVYNEQFF.

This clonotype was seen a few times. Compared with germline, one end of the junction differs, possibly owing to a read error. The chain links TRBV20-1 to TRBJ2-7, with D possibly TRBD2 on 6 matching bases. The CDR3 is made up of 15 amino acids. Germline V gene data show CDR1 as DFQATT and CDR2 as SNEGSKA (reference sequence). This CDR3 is CSARDAARDSNEQYF. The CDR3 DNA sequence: TGCAGTGCTAGAGACGCTGCCCGGGACTCCAACGAGCAGTACTTC.

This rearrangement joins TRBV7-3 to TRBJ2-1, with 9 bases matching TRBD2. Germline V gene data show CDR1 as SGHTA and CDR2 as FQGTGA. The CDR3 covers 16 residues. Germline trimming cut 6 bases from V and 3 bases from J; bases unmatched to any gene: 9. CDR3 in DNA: TGTGCCAGCAGTCTCGGACTAGCGCGTTTCTACAATGAGCAGTTCTTC. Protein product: CASSLGLARFYNEQFF.

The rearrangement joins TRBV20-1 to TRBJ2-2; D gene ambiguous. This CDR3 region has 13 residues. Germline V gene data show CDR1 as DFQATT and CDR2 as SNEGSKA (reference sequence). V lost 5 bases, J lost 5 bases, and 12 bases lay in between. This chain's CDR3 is CSAQYRRTGELFF. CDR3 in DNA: TGCAGTGCTCAGTACAGACGGACCGGGGAGCTGTTTTTT.

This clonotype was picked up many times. CDR3 DNA sequence: TGTGCCAGCAGCACCCGACTGGAATACGAGCAGTACTTC. This gives the protein CASSTRLEYEQYF. This chain uses TRBV3-1 with TRBJ2-7, with D unresolved. CDR3 length: 13 amino acids. Germline CDR1 reads LGHDT; CDR2 reads YNNKEL (reference sequence). V lost 5 bases, J lost 4 bases, and 12 bases lay in between.

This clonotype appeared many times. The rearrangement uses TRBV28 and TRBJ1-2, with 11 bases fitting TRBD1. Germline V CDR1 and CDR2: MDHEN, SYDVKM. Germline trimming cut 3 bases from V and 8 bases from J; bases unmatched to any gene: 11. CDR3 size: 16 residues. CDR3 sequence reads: CASSFLKGQGASGYTF. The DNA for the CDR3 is TGTGCCAGCAGTTTCCTTAAAGGACAGGGGGCGAGCGGCTACACCTTC.

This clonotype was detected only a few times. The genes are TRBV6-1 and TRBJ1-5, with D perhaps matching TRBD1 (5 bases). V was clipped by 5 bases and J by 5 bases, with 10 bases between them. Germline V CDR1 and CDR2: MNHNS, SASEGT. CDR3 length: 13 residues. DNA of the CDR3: TGTGCCAGCAGTTCGCAGGGTCATCAGCCCCAGCATTTT. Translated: CASSSQGHQPQHF.

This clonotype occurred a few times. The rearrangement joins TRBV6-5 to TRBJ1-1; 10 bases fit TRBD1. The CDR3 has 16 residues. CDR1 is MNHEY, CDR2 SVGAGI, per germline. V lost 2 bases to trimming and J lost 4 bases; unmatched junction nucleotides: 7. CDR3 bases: TGTGCCAGCAGTTACACGGGACAGGGGACGGCCACTGAAGCTTTCTTT. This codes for CASSYTGQGTATEAFF.

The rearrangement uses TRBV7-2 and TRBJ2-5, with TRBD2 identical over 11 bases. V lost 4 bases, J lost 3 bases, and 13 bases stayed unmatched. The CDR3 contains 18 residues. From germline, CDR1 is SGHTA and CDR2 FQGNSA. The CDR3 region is CASSSTLLLAGAKETQYF. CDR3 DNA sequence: TGTGCCAGCAGCTCAACTCTTTTACTAGCGGGAGCCAAAGAGACCCAGTACTTC. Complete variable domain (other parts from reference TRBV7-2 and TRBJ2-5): GAGVSQSPSNKVTEKGKDVELRCDPISGHTALYWYRQSLGQGLEFLIYFQGNSAPDKSGLPSDRFSAERTGGSVSTLTIQRTQQEDSAVYLCASSSTLLLAGAKETQYFGPGTRLLVL.

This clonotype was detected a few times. CDR3 sequence reads: CASRARGGSGGETQYF. The CDR3, as DNA: TGTGCCAGCCGGGCGAGGGGTGGCTCGGGGGGGGAGACCCAGTACTTC. The gene calls are TRBV27 and TRBJ2-5; the match to TRBD2 covers 8 bases. Trimming cost V 8 bases and J 5 bases; bases outside gene matches: 16. The CDR3 runs 16 residues. Germline V lookup: CDR1 MNHEY, CDR2 SMNVEV (reference sequence).

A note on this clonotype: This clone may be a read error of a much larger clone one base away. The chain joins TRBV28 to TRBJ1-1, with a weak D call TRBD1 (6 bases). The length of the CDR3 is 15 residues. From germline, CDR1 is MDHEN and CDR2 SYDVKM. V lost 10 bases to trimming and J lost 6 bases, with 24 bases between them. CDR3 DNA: TGTGCCAACAGCTCCGTGGGGCAGGGGACGCCTGAAGCTTTCTTT. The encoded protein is CANSSVGQGTPEAFF.

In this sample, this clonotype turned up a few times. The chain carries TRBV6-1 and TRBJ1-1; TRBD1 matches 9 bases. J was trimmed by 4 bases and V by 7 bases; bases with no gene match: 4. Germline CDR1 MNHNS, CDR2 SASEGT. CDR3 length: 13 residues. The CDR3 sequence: CASNKQGATEAFF. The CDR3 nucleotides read TGTGCCAGCAACAAACAGGGGGCCACTGAAGCTTTCTTT.